These 3 T cell receptor beta chains were all obtained from the same sample, sequenced in a study of vaccination and CD4 T cells after COVID-19. Treatment indicated: roughly ten-day PBMC culture with coronavirus spike peptide pools or control peptides (ViraFEST assay). These receptors' targets are unknown. Cultured CD4+ T-cell DNA underwent Oncomine TCR Beta short-read sequencing. TCRdb recomputed calls from the PCR reads with MiXCR, one row per CDR3 protein. The repertoire holds 11,000 to 15,000 distinct CDR3 sequences, with 27% as singletons. The sequenced sample was CD4+ T cells from blood, cultured in vitro. The receptor set was obtained from a human donor who had recovered from COVID-19.

This chain links TRBV6-1 with TRBJ1-1; no definite D call. CDR3 size: 13 residues. V was clipped by 8 bases and J by 5 bases, with 15 bases between them. Germline assignment: CDR1 MNHNS and CDR2 SASEGT. This CDR3 reads CASQYKQETEAFF. CDR3 nucleotides: TGTGCCAGCCAATACAAGCAGGAGACTGAAGCTTTCTTT.

The chain joins TRBV19 to TRBJ2-3; D gene unclear. The V and J ends lost 6 bases and 1 base respectively, with 11 bases between them. The germline V gene has CDR1 LNHDA and CDR2 SQIVND (reference sequence). The CDR3 length is 14 residues. The chain's CDR3 is CASSNDGGTDTQYF. DNA of the CDR3: TGTGCCAGTAGCAACGACGGTGGCACAGATACGCAGTATTTT. The full variable domain, with the rest looked up from reference TRBV19 and TRBJ2-3, is DGGITQSPKYLFRKEGQNVTLSCEQNLNHDAMYWYRQDPGQGLRLIYYSQIVNDFQKGDIAEGYSVSREKKESFPLTVTSAQKNPTAFYLCASSNDGGTDTQYFGPGTRLTVL.

This clonotype occurred a few times. The chain is built from TRBV2 and TRBJ1-2, with 9 bases lining up with TRBD1. The V gene's germline CDR1 is SNHLY and CDR2 FYNNEI. V was clipped by 6 bases and J by 0 bases; unmatched bases: 2. The CDR3 spans 14 residues. Here the CDR3 DNA reads TGTGCCAGCAGGGGACAGGGAACTAACTATGGCTACACCTTC. As protein: CASRGQGTNYGYTF.